This is a list of T cell receptor beta chains from one sample in a study of T cell repertoires in cytomegalovirus infection. TCRdb reprocessed the reads via MiXCR and lists one record per CDR3 protein. The sample yields about 78,000 distinct CDR3 sequences, roughly 40% seen once. The antigens these receptors bind are not known. Sequencing used CD8+ T cells from cultured PBMCs, obtained from culture after CMV antigen stimulation. Every receptor here comes from a human donor in good health (CMV status not recorded). Some clones in this sample may be carry-over from other donors' samples. The CDR3 runs from the conserved cysteine through the conserved F or W. The D gene is left open where the match is weak. The size entry is marked missing in some rows and otherwise reads once, few, many or a size class.

CDR3 length	V gene	J gene	clone size	D gene	CDR3 protein	CDR3 DNA
15	TRBV6-2/TRBV6-3	TRBJ2-7	.	.	CASSYSTRPTYEQYF	TGTGCCAGCAGTTACAGTACAAGACCAACCTACGAGCAGTACTTC
21	TRBV7-6	TRBJ2-3	.	TRBD2	CASSPGARMTLAGGRTDTQYF	TGTGCCAGCAGCCCAGGGGCCAGAATGACCCTGGCGGGGGGGCGCACAGATACGCAGTATTTT
15	TRBV27	TRBJ1-1	.	.	CASSLRSAGNTEAFF	TGTGCCAGCAGTTTACGGTCAGCTGGGAACACTGAAGCTTTCTTT
14	TRBV12-3/TRBV12-4	TRBJ2-3	.	.	CASRRTAFTDTQYF	TGTGCCAGCAGGAGAACAGCTTTCACAGATACGCAGTATTTT
13	TRBV27	TRBJ2-3	.	.	CASSFNPRDTQYF	TGTGCCAGCAGTTTCAACCCACGAGATACGCAGTATTTT
15	TRBV27	TRBJ2-3	.	.	CASGPSRGPTDTQYF	TGTGCCAGCGGACCGTCTAGGGGACCCACAGATACGCAGTATTTT
13	TRBV29-1	TRBJ1-1	.	.	CTMLDGLNTEAFF	TGCACCATGCTTGATGGGCTGAACACTGAAGCTTTCTTT
19	TRBV19	TRBJ2-1	many	.	CASSFQGPEKTSSYNEQFF	TGTGCCAGTAGTTTTCAGGGACCCGAAAAGACTTCCTCCTACAATGAGCAGTTCTTC
16	TRBV4-1	TRBJ2-7	once	.	CASSQDLSGSSYEQYF	TGCGCCAGCAGCCAAGATCTGAGCGGAAGCTCCTACGAGCAGTACTTC
14	TRBV27	TRBJ2-5	.	.	CASSPRAGEETQYF	TGTGCCAGCAGTCCTAGAGCTGGGGAAGAGACCCAGTACTTC
15	TRBV7-2	TRBJ2-7	.	.	CASILEGTSSYEQYF	TGTGCCAGCATCTTAGAGGGGACATCCTCCTACGAGCAGTACTTC
15	TRBV2	TRBJ2-1	.	TRBD2	CASSGLAGGYNEQFF	TGTGCCAGCAGTGGACTAGCGGGGGGTTACAATGAGCAGTTCTTC
16	TRBV6-2/TRBV6-3	TRBJ1-1	once	.	CASSYFSSRVNTEAFF	TGTGCCAGCAGTTACTTCTCTTCGCGGGTGAACACTGAAGCTTTCTTT
17	TRBV11-3	TRBJ2-7	few	.	CASSLGPMGEGAYEQYF	TGTGCCAGCAGCTTGGGACCCATGGGAGAAGGGGCCTACGAGCAGTACTTC
14	TRBV4-2	TRBJ1-1	.	TRBD1	CASSRVEQGAWAFF	TGTGCCAGCAGCCGGGTGGAACAGGGGGCCTGGGCTTTCTTT
12	TRBV7-9	TRBJ2-7	.	.	CASSLGRDEQYF	TGTGCCAGCAGCTTAGGTCGGGACGAGCAGTACTTC
12	TRBV3-1	TRBJ2-4	.	.	CASSQGGSGTYF	TGTGCCAGCAGCCAAGGAGGGTCAGGGACATACTTC
14	TRBV7-9	TRBJ2-3	many	.	CASSPGLSTDTQYF	TGTGCCAGCAGTCCGGGTCTTAGCACAGATACGCAGTATTTT
13	TRBV7-9	TRBJ1-2	few	.	CASSRVPQGYYTF	TGTGCCAGCAGTCGAGTGCCCCAGGGGTACTACACCTTC
15	TRBV5-1	TRBJ2-3	.	.	CASSLETNLADTQYF	TGCGCCAGCAGCTTGGAAACCAACCTAGCAGATACGCAGTATTTT
13	TRBV7-2	TRBJ2-7	.	.	CASSLIQGHEQYF	TGTGCCAGCAGTCTTATACAGGGCCACGAGCAGTACTTC
16	TRBV12-3/TRBV12-4	TRBJ2-3	few	TRBD2	CASSLGAGGTTDTQYF	TGTGCCAGCAGTTTAGGCGCGGGGGGGACCACAGATACGCAGTATTTT
17	TRBV10-3	TRBJ1-2	few	.	CAISETWTAQSNYGYTF	TGTGCCATCAGTGAGACCTGGACAGCCCAGTCCAACTATGGCTACACCTTC
15	TRBV25-1	TRBJ2-7	.	TRBD1	CASSEAGTGGYEQYF	TGTGCCAGCAGTGAAGCGGGGACAGGGGGCTACGAGCAGTACTTC
15	TRBV12-3/TRBV12-4	TRBJ1-4	.	.	CASSTLQGGDWELFF	TGTGCCAGCAGTACACTACAGGGAGGCGATTGGGAACTGTTTTTT
19	TRBV27	TRBJ2-6	.	.	CASSLRQVTTSSGANVLTF	TGTGCCAGCAGTCTACGACAGGTCACAACCAGCTCTGGGGCCAACGTCCTGACTTTC
16	TRBV7-9	TRBJ1-2	once	TRBD1	CASSEPLRDRNYGYTF	TGTGCCAGCAGCGAACCCCTCCGGGACAGGAACTATGGCTACACCTTC
17	TRBV7-9	TRBJ2-6	few	.	CASSSGLLSSGANVLTF	TGTGCCAGCAGCTCCGGGCTCCTGAGCTCTGGGGCCAACGTCCTGACTTTC
16	TRBV4-3	TRBJ2-6	.	.	CASSQDSNSGANVLTF	TGCGCCAGCAGCCAAGATTCAAACTCTGGGGCCAACGTCCTGACTTTC
17	TRBV12-3/TRBV12-4	TRBJ2-6	.	.	CASTHQISLSGANVLTF	TGTGCCAGCACCCATCAGATCTCCCTCTCTGGGGCCAACGTCCTGACTTTC
14	TRBV2	TRBJ2-1	.	TRBD1	CASKPPGGYNEQFF	TGTGCCAGCAAGCCGCCAGGGGGCTACAATGAGCAGTTCTTC
16	TRBV7-4	TRBJ2-1	.	.	CASSLSPGSSYNEQFF	TGTGCCAGCAGCTTAAGCCCAGGGAGCTCCTACAATGAGCAGTTCTTC